Only a few counts were recorded for the clone carrying this T cell receptor (beta chain). Its matching antigen is unknown. This sample stems from a study of cytotoxic CD8 clonotypes in ibrutinib-treated CLL. About the study: After a median of around 70 months, about 14 patients stayed remitted and some 12 progressed; responses had been partial in some 25 and complete in 2. Study-level results: Sustained-remission and progressing patients were not sampled at matched times.

Profiling relied on immunoSEQ multiplex PCR, and the TCRdb table lists in-frame clones only, not all of them. The sample shows hundreds of thousands of clones, about 64% of them seen only once. Trimming stripped 0 bases from V and 1 base from J, with 6 bases between. CDR1 MGHRA and CDR2 YSYEKL come from the germline V gene. CDR3 size: 15 residues. The V gene is TRBV4-1, the J gene TRBJ2-2; no firm D call. The sample consisted of PBMCs, taken after 36 months of ibrutinib treatment. The source of this sequence is a human donor with chronic lymphocytic leukemia. The CDR3: CASSQERGNTGELFF. CDR3 DNA sequence: TGCGCCAGCAGCCAAGAGAGAGGGAACACCGGGGAGCTGTTTTTT.